This T cell receptor beta chain appears in the sequencing data of a study of T cell responses to AZD1222 COVID-19 vaccine. Findings and caveats of the study: Repertoires were obtained only post-peak T cell response.

The V gene end was trimmed by 0 bases and the J gene end by 5 bases; junction bases not matched to a gene: 5. CDR3 length equals 16 residues. Germline values: CDR1 LGHDT, CDR2 YNNKEL (reference sequence). To note about this clone: The antigen is undetermined.

Assay used: immunoSEQ multiplex PCR; TCRdb lists only in-frame clones, some missing. The sample lists just under 55,000 clones; about 85% were seen once. The source material was peripheral blood, sampled on day 0 of AZD1222 vaccination. This receptor was taken from an adult in good health. The chain combines TRBV3-1 (or the pseudogene TRBV3-2) with TRBJ2-1, with 9 positions matching TRBD1. CDR3 loop: CASSQDGRTGDNEQFF. Here the CDR3 DNA reads TGTGCCAGCAGCCAAGATGGACGGACAGGGGACAATGAGCAGTTCTTC.